The 30 T cell receptor beta chains below were found in one sample sequenced in a study of T cell responses to AZD1222 COVID-19 vaccine. The repertoire was sequenced with immunoSEQ multiplex PCR; TCRdb's copy has only in-frame clones and lacks some. The sample holds approximately 88,000 clones, around 90% seen once. The sample was peripheral blood, taken on day 0 of AZD1222 vaccination. The receptors come from an adult in good health.

The chain links TRBV3-1 (or the pseudogene TRBV3-2) to TRBJ2-7, with D possibly TRBD1 on 7 matching bases. Germline CDR1 reads LGHDT; CDR2 reads YNNKEL (reference sequence). This CDR3 has 15 residues. The V end was cut by 7 bases, the J end by 1 base, with 17 bases between. CDR3 coding DNA: TGTGCCAGCAAAAAGTCAGGGGGGCAATCCTACGAGCAGTACTTC. Translated, it gives CASKKSGGQSYEQYF.

This chain connects TRBV28 to TRBJ1-4; D gene uncertain. V lost 3 bases and J 14 bases, leaving 10 bases between the germline ends. This CDR3 has 11 amino acids. CDR1 and CDR2 (germline): MDHEN, SYDVKM. CDR3: CASSFEGVLFF. In DNA form, the CDR3 reads TGTGCCAGCAGTTTTGAGGGAGTCCTGTTTTTT. Full variable domain (outside the CDR3, taken from reference TRBV28 and TRBJ1-4): DVKVTQSSRYLVKRTGEKVFLECVQDMDHENMFWYRQDPGLGLRLIYFSYDVKMKEKGDIPEGYSVSREKKERFSLILESASTNQTSMYLCASSFEGVLFFGSGTQLSVL.

The J gene is TRBJ2-1, the V gene TRBV6-4; TRBD2 matches 12 bases. This CDR3 has 16 residues. Germline assignment: CDR1 MRHNA and CDR2 SNTAGT. The V and J ends lost 0 bases and 3 bases, in that order; junction bases with no gene match: 0. The CDR3 DNA is TGTGCCAGCAGTGACTCGACTAGCGGGAGCTACAATGAGCAGTTCTTC. It yields the protein CASSDSTSGSYNEQFF.

This clone was recorded only once. This chain links TRBV27 with TRBJ2-1, with 10 bases lining up with TRBD2. Germline CDR1 is MNHEY and CDR2 is SMNVEV (reference sequence). The CDR3 runs 16 residues. Trimming took 4 bases from V and 10 from J; bases not matched to a gene: 13. The CDR3 reads CASSSPASGRFGEQFF. The CDR3 DNA reads as TGTGCCAGCAGTTCTCCGGCTAGCGGGAGATTCGGCGAGCAGTTCTTC.

The chain carries TRBV19 and TRBJ2-2, with 7 bases fitting TRBD1. The germline CDR1 and CDR2 sequences are LNHDA and SQIVND (reference sequence). The V gene end was trimmed by 8 bases and the J gene end by 1 base; junction bases not matched to a gene: 7. The CDR3 contains 15 residues. CDR3 region: CASARGSRNTGELFF. The CDR3 bases are TGTGCCAGTGCCAGGGGGTCTCGGAACACCGGGGAGCTGTTTTTT. The whole variable domain, filled in from reference TRBV19 and TRBJ2-2, reads DGGITQSPKYLFRKEGQNVTLSCEQNLNHDAMYWYRQDPGQGLRLIYYSQIVNDFQKGDIAEGYSVSREKKESFPLTVTSAQKNPTAFYLCASARGSRNTGELFFGEGSRLTVL.

The rearrangement uses TRBV28 and TRBJ1-6, with D maybe TRBD1 (5 bases). V gave up 2 bases and J gave up 0 bases, with 14 bases separating them. Germline CDR1 is MDHEN and CDR2 is SYDVKM. The CDR3 length is 18 residues. Here the CDR3 DNA reads TGTGCCAGCAGTTTAAAACTACGGGGGAGCTCCTATAATTCACCCCTCCACTTT. This codes for CASSLKLRGSSYNSPLHF.

V is TRBV9 and J is TRBJ2-1, with D tentatively TRBD2 (5 bases). Between the trimmed V and J ends, which lost 0 bases and 9 bases, there was a span of 10 bases. In germline, CDR1 is SGDLS, CDR2 YYNGEE. The CDR3 is made up of 13 amino acids. The chain's CDR3 is CASSVVSAGEQFF. The DNA of the CDR3 is TGTGCCAGCAGCGTAGTCTCTGCGGGTGAGCAGTTCTTC.

J is TRBJ2-1 and V is TRBV11-2, with D perhaps matching TRBD2 (6 bases). CDR3 length: 15 residues. CDR1 SGHAT and CDR2 FQNNGV come from the germline V gene. Trimming shortened V by 1 base and J by 0 bases, and 7 bases separated the two germline ends. CDR3 sequence: CASSLVLASYNEQFF. The CDR3 DNA follows: TGTGCCAGCAGCTTAGTACTAGCCTCCTACAATGAGCAGTTCTTC. Filled out from reference TRBV11-2 and TRBJ2-1, the complete variable domain reads EAGVAQSPRYKIIEKRQSVAFWCNPISGHATLYWYQQILGQGPKLLIQFQNNGVVDDSQLPKDRFSAERLKGVDSTLKIQPAKLEDSAVYLCASSLVLASYNEQFFGPGTRLTVL.

The V call is TRBV5-6, the J call TRBJ1-2, with TRBD1 matching 8 bases. CDR1 and CDR2 from the germline V gene are SGHDT and YYEEEE. Germline trimming cut 0 bases from V and 8 bases from J; bases unmatched to any gene: 12. This CDR3 has 16 residues. CDR3 nucleotides: TGTGCCAGCAGCTTGGCTGGACAGGGTACTCCTCAAGGCTACACCTTC. This translates into CASSLAGQGTPQGYTF.

The chain joins TRBV2 to TRBJ2-4; 7 bases fit TRBD1. The CDR3 has 13 amino acids. Per the germline V gene, CDR1 is SNHLY and CDR2 is FYNNEI. V lost 5 bases to trimming and J lost 7 bases; unmatched junction nucleotides: 5. CDR3 loop: CASSLGGGNIQYF. The CDR3 nucleotides read TGTGCCAGCAGTTTAGGGGGCGGGAACATTCAGTACTTC.

J is TRBJ1-1 and V is TRBV11-2, with D maybe TRBD1 (5 bases). This CDR3 region has 16 residues. V lost 0 bases to trimming and J lost 4 bases, with 15 bases between them. In germline, CDR1 is SGHAT, CDR2 FQNNGV. DNA of the CDR3: TGTGCCAGCAGCTTAGAATGGGGCAGGGCGACCACTGAAGCTTTCTTT. Translating it yields CASSLEWGRATTEAFF.

The genes are TRBV20-1 and TRBJ2-3; D remains ambiguous. The ends were cut back, 6 bases at V and 6 bases at J, with 10 bases in the middle. CDR3 length: 11 amino acids. Germline-derived CDR1 and CDR2 are DFQATT and SNEGSKA (reference sequence). CDR3 sequence reads: CSAKPVDTQYF. As DNA, the CDR3 is TGCAGTGCAAAACCGGTGGATACGCAGTATTTT.

The genes are TRBV28 and TRBJ2-2; D possibly corresponds to TRBD1 (6 bases). The CDR3 sequence is 17 residues long. Trimming took 5 bases from V and 1 from J, leaving 17 bases between them. Germline assignment: CDR1 MDHEN and CDR2 SYDVKM. The CDR3 region has the DNA TGTGCCAGCAGTCCGAGGGGAAGGGACAAGAACACCGGGGAGCTGTTTTTT. Translated, it gives CASSPRGRDKNTGELFF.

The J gene is TRBJ1-1, the V gene TRBV6-5; D uncertain. The ends were cut back, 8 bases at V and 0 bases at J, with 7 bases in the middle. This CDR3 region has 12 residues. Germline V gene sequence: CDR1 MNHEY, CDR2 SVGAGI. The chain's CDR3 is CASGRLNTEAFF. CDR3 nucleotide sequence: TGTGCCAGCGGGCGGTTGAACACTGAAGCTTTCTTT.

About this clone: An end of the junction differs from the germline gene, which may be a read error. The chain carries TRBV2 and TRBJ1-3; possible D gene TRBD1, 5 bases. The CDR3 spans 14 residues. CDR1 is SNHLY and CDR2 is FYNNEI in the germline V gene. The CDR3 DNA follows: TGTGCCAGCTGTGACAGTTTTGCTGGAAACACCATATATTTT. It is translated as CASCDSFAGNTIYF.

This clone was recorded only once. This chain uses TRBV30 with TRBJ2-3, with D possibly matching TRBD2 (5 bases). The CDR3 consists of 13 residues. Between the trimmed V and J ends, which lost 0 bases and 5 bases, there was a span of 9 bases. Germline values: CDR1 GTSNPN, CDR2 SVGIG (reference sequence). CDR3 sequence (DNA): TGTGCCTGGAGTGTACGTGAGGGAGATACGCAGTATTTT. It translates to CAWSVREGDTQYF. The whole variable domain, remainder taken from reference TRBV30 and TRBJ2-3, is SQTIHQWPATLVQPVGSPLSLECTVEGTSNPNLYWYRQAAGRGLQLLFYSVGIGQISSEVPQNLSASRPQDRQFILSSKKLLLSDSGFYLCAWSVREGDTQYFGPGTRLTVL.

V usage is TRBV7-2 and J usage is TRBJ1-3; tentative D call: TRBD1 (5 bases). With 1 base removed from V and 4 bases from J, the gap between germline ends came to 8 bases. CDR3 length equals 14 residues. The V gene's germline CDR1 is SGHTA and CDR2 FQGNSA. The CDR3 here is CASSLGGDGNTIYF. The CDR3 bases are TGTGCCAGCAGCTTAGGGGGGGACGGAAACACCATATATTTT.

CDR3 protein: CASSQDSPHLSTGELFF. In nucleotides, the CDR3 is TGTGCCAGCAGCCAAGACAGCCCACACCTGAGCACCGGGGAGCTGTTTTTT. The chain has TRBV7-9 and TRBJ2-2; maybe TRBD1 (5 bases). CDR3 length equals 17 residues. Trimming stripped 5 bases from V and 4 bases from J, with 20 bases between. CDR1 and CDR2 from the germline V gene are SEHNR and FQNEAQ (reference sequence). Drawing the rest from reference TRBV7-9 and TRBJ2-2, the complete variable domain is DTGVSQNPRHKITKRGQNVTFRCDPISEHNRLYWYRQTLGQGPEFLTYFQNEAQLEKSRLLSDRFSAERPKGSFSTLEIQRTEQGDSAMYLCASSQDSPHLSTGELFFGEGSRLTVL.

The V gene is TRBV5-1, the J gene TRBJ2-7; 8 bases match TRBD1. The germline gives CDR1 SGHRS, CDR2 YFSETQ. The CDR3 runs 15 residues. Trimming cost V 0 bases and J 4 bases; bases outside gene matches: 6. The CDR3 DNA reads as TGCGCCAGCAGCTTGGAGGGCAGGGGGCGATACGAGCAGTACTTC. It is translated as CASSLEGRGRYEQYF.

The chain recombines TRBV5-1 with TRBJ2-1; the match to TRBD1 covers 7 bases. Per the germline V gene, CDR1 is SGHRS and CDR2 is YFSETQ. V lost 4 bases and J lost 4; bases outside the gene matches: 8. The CDR3 consists of 15 residues. CDR3 in amino acids: CASSPGTDYYNEQFF. In DNA, the CDR3 is TGCGCCAGCAGCCCCGGGACAGATTATTACAATGAGCAGTTCTTC.

This rearrangement joins TRBV5-8 to TRBJ1-5; 10 bases map to TRBD1. The V gene end was trimmed by 2 bases and the J gene end by 9 bases; junction bases not matched to a gene: 11. The CDR3 is 16 residues long. Germline V gene sequence: CDR1 SGHTS, CDR2 YDEGEE. The CDR3 DNA reads TGTGCCAGCAGCTTAGGGACAGGGGCCCCATTACTGCCCCAGCATTTT. Its translation is CASSLGTGAPLLPQHF.

This clone came up once. The chain joins TRBV2 to TRBJ2-7, with 7 bases lining up with TRBD2. The germline V gene encodes CDR1 SNHLY and CDR2 FYNNEI. V gave up 0 bases and J gave up 2 bases; unmatched junction bases: 7. This CDR3 has 16 amino acids. The CDR3 nucleotides read TGTGCCAGCAGTGAAGCGCTGGCTAGCGGAGCCTACGAGCAGTACTTC. This gives the protein CASSEALASGAYEQYF.

This clone was observed a single time. The rearrangement joins TRBV3-1 (or the pseudogene TRBV3-2) to TRBJ1-5; D possibly corresponds to TRBD1 (5 bases). The germline V and J ends were trimmed by 3 bases and 7 bases, with 16 bases remaining between them. This CDR3 region has 15 residues. From germline, CDR1 is LGHDT and CDR2 YNNKEL (reference sequence). In nucleotides, the CDR3 is TGTGCCAGCAGCCAGGGGCGACGAGGGAGCCAGCCCCAGCATTTT. Translating gives CASSQGRRGSQPQHF.

V is TRBV2 and J is TRBJ2-7, with 7 bases lining up with TRBD2. CDR3 length: 15 residues. Germline V CDR1 and CDR2: SNHLY, FYNNEI. The ends lost 0 bases at V and 3 bases at J; junction bases unmatched: 5. Here the CDR3 DNA reads TGTGCCAGCAGTGAAGCGGGGAGGGGCAGCTACGAGCAGTACTTC. As protein: CASSEAGRGSYEQYF.

The chain employs TRBV19 and TRBJ2-2, with 8 bases matching TRBD1. In germline, CDR1 is LNHDA, CDR2 SQIVND (reference sequence). This CDR3 has 14 residues. After removal of 5 bases from V and 5 bases from J, the junction contained 4 bases not matched to a gene. The CDR3 DNA is TGTGCCAGTAGTCTTCAGGGGGCTACCGGGGAGCTGTTTTTT. Translated: CASSLQGATGELFF.

V is TRBV19 and J is TRBJ1-1, with D maybe TRBD1 (6 bases). Germline V gene data show CDR1 as LNHDA and CDR2 as SQIVND (reference sequence). This CDR3 contains 14 residues. Trimming removed 6 bases at V and 5 bases at J, with 16 bases between. The DNA for the CDR3 is TGTGCCAGTAGGGTAGGACAGTCGGGAACTGAAGCTTTCTTT. Its protein product is CASRVGQSGTEAFF.

This clone was observed a handful of times. The V gene is TRBV3-1 (or the pseudogene TRBV3-2), the J gene TRBJ2-5; D may be TRBD1 (6 bases). The CDR3 has 12 amino acids. CDR1 and CDR2 from the germline V gene are LGHDT and YNNKEL (reference sequence). Trimming stripped 5 bases from V and 7 bases from J, with 11 bases between. CDR3 in DNA: TGTGCCAGCAGCTACTCGACAGGGACCCAGTACTTC. This sequence encodes CASSYSTGTQYF.

The DNA for the CDR3 is TGTGCCAGCAGCTTTTGGACAGGGATAATGGGGAACACCGGGGAGCTGTTTTTT. Encoded protein: CASSFWTGIMGNTGELFF. V usage is TRBV11-3 and J usage is TRBJ2-2, with TRBD1 matching 8 bases. The V and J ends lost 3 bases and 1 base, in that order; junction bases with no gene match: 10. This CDR3 is 18 amino acids long. Looked up from germline, CDR1 is SGHNT and CDR2 is YENEEA. Supplemented by reference TRBV11-3 and TRBJ2-2, the full variable domain reads EAGVVQSPRYKIIEKKQPVAFWCNPISGHNTLYWYLQNLGQGPELLIRYENEEAVDDSQLPKDRFSAERLKGVDSTLKIQPAELGDSAVYLCASSFWTGIMGNTGELFFGEGSRLTVL.

The V and J genes are TRBV24-1 and TRBJ2-7; D gene ambiguous. Per germline, CDR1 KGHDR and CDR2 SFDVKD. This CDR3 is built from 11 residues. V lost 3 bases and J 3 bases, leaving 2 bases between the germline ends. CDR3: CATSDGYEQYF. In nucleotides, the CDR3 is TGTGCCACCAGTGATGGCTACGAGCAGTACTTC.

The chain combines TRBV6-6 with TRBJ2-7, with TRBD2 matching 10 bases. Germline V gene data show CDR1 as MNHNY and CDR2 as SVGAGI (reference sequence). The CDR3 consists of 14 residues. Unmatched junction bases numbered 5, after V lost 6 bases and J lost 3 bases. CDR3 residues: CASSSGTSDYEQYF. DNA for the CDR3: TGTGCCAGCAGCTCGGGGACTAGCGACTACGAGCAGTACTTC.